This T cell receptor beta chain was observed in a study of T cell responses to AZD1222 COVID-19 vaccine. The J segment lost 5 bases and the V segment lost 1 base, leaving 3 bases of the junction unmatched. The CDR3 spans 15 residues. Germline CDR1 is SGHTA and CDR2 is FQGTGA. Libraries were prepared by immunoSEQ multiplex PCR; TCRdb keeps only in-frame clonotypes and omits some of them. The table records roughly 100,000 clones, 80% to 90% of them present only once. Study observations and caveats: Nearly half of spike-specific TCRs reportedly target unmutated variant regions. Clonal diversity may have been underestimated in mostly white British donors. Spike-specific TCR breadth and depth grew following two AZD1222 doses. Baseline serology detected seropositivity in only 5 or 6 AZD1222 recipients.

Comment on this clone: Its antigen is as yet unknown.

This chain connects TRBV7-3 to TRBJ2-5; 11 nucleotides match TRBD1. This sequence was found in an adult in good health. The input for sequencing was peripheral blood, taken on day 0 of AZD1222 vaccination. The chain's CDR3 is CASSLRTGGSETQYF. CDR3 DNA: TGTGCCAGCAGCTTAAGGACAGGGGGCTCGGAGACCCAGTACTTC.